Listed below are T cell receptor beta chains from one sample, sequenced in a study of shared clonotypes between healthy human individuals. Assay: immunoSEQ multiplex PCR; the TCRdb copy retains only in-frame clones and omits some. Of 2 million to 2.5 million clones listed, 92% are singletons. Sequencing was performed on naive CD4+ T cells from PBMCs. These receptors were collected from a man between 18 and 29 years old in good health. Some clones in this sample may be carry-over from other donors' samples. Both conserved end residues are part of each CDR3. A D gene is named only where the DNA matches it firmly. The size field is filled for only some rows; it gives once, few, many or a size class.

clone size	V gene	J gene	D gene	CDR3 protein	CDR3 DNA
-	TRBV29-1	TRBJ2-7	TRBD1	CSVLGQGTYEQYF	TGCAGCGTTTTGGGACAGGGAACCTACGAGCAGTACTTC
-	TRBV7-3	TRBJ2-2	-	CASSLTSWGTGELFF	TGTGCCAGCAGCTTAACGTCCTGGGGGACCGGGGAGCTGTTTTTT
-	TRBV2	TRBJ1-2	-	CASSEEGLKGYTF	TGTGCCAGCAGTGAAGAGGGATTGAAGGGCTACACCTTC
once	TRBV2	TRBJ2-7	-	CASSGGRGSYEQYF	TGTGCCAGCAGTGGCGGCAGGGGATCCTACGAGCAGTACTTC
-	TRBV19	TRBJ2-4	-	CASSRDGWNIQYF	TGTGCCAGTAGTAGGGACGGATGGAACATTCAGTACTTC
-	TRBV7-9	TRBJ2-1	-	CASSLGLLGLNNEQFF	TGTGCCAGCAGCTTAGGGCTTTTGGGGCTCAACAATGAGCAGTTCTTC
-	TRBV5-1	TRBJ1-2	-	CASSLPGVGYTF	TGCGCCAGCAGCTTGCCGGGGGTTGGCTACACCTTC
-	TRBV7-9	TRBJ2-5	-	CTSSLVGRGETQYF	TGTACCAGCAGCTTAGTGGGGCGCGGAGAGACCCAGTACTTC
-	TRBV27	TRBJ2-1	-	CASSSPPRKREQFF	TGTGCCAGCAGTTCCCCCCCCCGTAAGCGGGAGCAGTTCTTC
-	TRBV9	TRBJ2-7	-	CASSVGRGGHEQYF	TGTGCCAGCAGCGTAGGGCGGGGCGGCCACGAGCAGTACTTC
-	TRBV29-1	TRBJ1-2	TRBD1	CSAPSPTGEHYGYTF	TGCAGCGCCCCAAGCCCGACAGGGGAGCACTATGGCTACACCTTC
-	TRBV11-2	TRBJ2-7	-	CASSLVVVGEQYF	TGTGCCAGCAGCTTGGTGGTAGTTGGCGAGCAGTACTTC
once	TRBV28	TRBJ2-3	-	CASSSRGLSTDTQYF	TGTGCCAGCAGTTCACGCGGGCTTAGCACAGATACGCAGTATTTT
-	TRBV29-1	TRBJ2-5	-	CSAPGVEETQYF	TGCAGCGCCCCAGGGGTCGAAGAGACCCAGTACTTC
-	TRBV2	TRBJ2-3	TRBD1	CASRVIETGTQYF	TGTGCCAGCAGGGTAATCGAGACAGGGACGCAGTATTTT
-	TRBV7-2	TRBJ2-7	-	CASSPEGGSSYEQYF	TGTGCCAGCAGCCCCGAGGGGGGAAGCTCCTACGAGCAGTACTTC
-	TRBV28	TRBJ2-6	-	CASSRDGDSGANVLTF	TGTGCCAGCAGTCGGGACGGAGACTCTGGGGCCAACGTCCTGACTTTC
-	TRBV5-1	TRBJ2-7	-	CASSFVGQSYEQYF	TGCGCCAGCAGCTTCGTGGGACAATCCTACGAGCAGTACTTC
-	TRBV5-1	TRBJ2-1	-	CASSLTQYNEQFF	TGCGCCAGCAGCTTGACACAGTACAATGAGCAGTTCTTC
-	TRBV11-2	TRBJ1-1	TRBD1	CASTKQGPFISGAFF	TGTGCCAGCACCAAACAGGGGCCCTTTATCTCTGGAGCTTTCTTT
-	TRBV28	TRBJ2-4	-	CASRSAGSANIQYF	TGTGCCAGCAGGTCCGCAGGGAGTGCAAACATTCAGTACTTC
-	TRBV4-3	TRBJ1-2	-	CASSQDIQSAPTPGGYTF	TGCGCCAGCAGCCAAGACATTCAGTCGGCTCCTACCCCGGGTGGCTACACCTTC
-	TRBV28	TRBJ1-5	-	CASSPLAQPQHF	TGTGCCAGCAGTCCCTTGGCTCAGCCCCAGCATTTT
-	TRBV7-2	TRBJ1-1	-	CASSFALNSEAFF	TGTGCCAGCAGCTTCGCTCTAAACAGTGAAGCTTTCTTT
-	TRBV28	TRBJ2-7	-	CASSSSAGLYEQYF	TGTGCCAGCAGTTCCTCGGCTGGGCTCTACGAGCAGTACTTC
-	TRBV29-1	TRBJ2-5	-	CSVGPWGGAGETQYF	TGCAGCGTTGGCCCCTGGGGGGGGGCCGGGGAGACCCAGTACTTC
-	TRBV11-2	TRBJ2-5	-	CASSLGRIWGRETQYF	TGTGCCAGCAGCTTAGGCCGAATATGGGGTCGGGAGACCCAGTACTTC
-	TRBV5-6	TRBJ1-2	TRBD1	CASSLATGRAGGYTF	TGTGCCAGCAGCTTGGCGACAGGGAGAGCGGGGGGCTACACCTTC
-	TRBV6-1	TRBJ2-1	TRBD1	CASSRDSGYNEQFF	TGTGCCAGCAGCCGGGACAGCGGTTACAATGAGCAGTTCTTC
-	TRBV5-1	TRBJ2-3	TRBD1	CASSSPGTATDTQYF	TGCGCCAGCAGCTCCCCGGGGACAGCCACAGATACGCAGTATTTT
-	TRBV15	TRBJ2-7	-	CATSRGAGTEQYF	TGTGCCACCAGCAGAGGGGCAGGGACCGAGCAGTACTTC
-	TRBV2	TRBJ2-7	-	CASSAGLPEYEQYF	TGTGCCAGCAGTGCGGGCCTTCCGGAATACGAGCAGTACTTC
-	TRBV5-1	TRBJ2-5	-	CASSRQGQETQYF	TGCGCCAGCAGCCGGCAGGGCCAAGAGACCCAGTACTTC
-	TRBV6-6	TRBJ2-3	TRBD2	CASSSPAGVGTDTQYF	TGTGCCAGCAGTTCACCAGCGGGAGTGGGGACAGATACGCAGTATTTT
-	TRBV11-1	TRBJ1-4	-	CASSSTATNEKLFF	TGTGCCAGCAGCTCGACAGCAACTAATGAAAAACTGTTTTTT
-	TRBV5-1	TRBJ1-1	-	CASSVTGAHTEAFF	TGCGCCAGCAGCGTAACCGGGGCCCACACTGAAGCTTTCTTT
once	TRBV13	TRBJ1-4	TRBD1	CASSQGTAINEKLFF	TGTGCCAGCAGCCAGGGGACAGCGATAAATGAAAAACTGTTTTTT
-	TRBV27	TRBJ2-2	-	CASSFLRTNTGELFF	TGTGCCAGCAGTTTTCTCAGAACGAACACCGGGGAGCTGTTTTTT
-	TRBV6-1	TRBJ2-1	TRBD1	CASSEVYRGSKQFF	TGTGCCAGCAGTGAAGTTTACAGGGGCTCCAAGCAGTTCTTC
-	TRBV6-4	TRBJ1-2	-	CASSADRTSYGYTF	TGTGCCAGCAGTGCCGACAGGACCAGCTATGGCTACACCTTC
-	TRBV18	TRBJ2-3	TRBD2	CASSRLAGGDTDTQYF	TGTGCCAGCTCACGACTAGCGGGAGGGGACACAGATACGCAGTATTTT
-	TRBV9	TRBJ2-1	-	CASSVAGSYNEQFF	TGTGCCAGCAGCGTCGCGGGCTCCTACAATGAGCAGTTCTTC
-	TRBV7-6	TRBJ2-7	TRBD1	CASSLGQGRPYEQYF	TGTGCCAGCAGCTTGGGACAGGGGCGACCCTACGAGCAGTACTTC
-	TRBV23-1	TRBJ1-4	-	CASSHTGTVSNEKLFF	TGCGCCAGCAGTCATACAGGGACGGTGTCTAATGAAAAACTGTTTTTT
-	TRBV7-3	TRBJ2-7	-	CASRSQLRGSEQYF	TGTGCCAGCAGGTCCCAGCTCCGGGGTTCCGAGCAGTACTTC
once	TRBV27	TRBJ2-3	TRBD1	CASSLLGQGRDTQYF	TGTGCCAGCAGTTTACTCGGACAGGGGAGGGATACGCAGTATTTT
-	TRBV5-1	TRBJ2-1	TRBD2	CASSLIAGANYNEQFF	TGCGCCAGCAGCTTGATAGCGGGAGCAAACTACAATGAGCAGTTCTTC
-	TRBV7-9	TRBJ2-7	TRBD2	CASSFGGRGGEEQYF	TGTGCCAGCAGCTTTGGGGGGAGGGGCGGTGAAGAGCAGTACTTC
-	TRBV7-2	TRBJ1-4	-	CASSSGGRNEKLFF	TGTGCCAGCAGCTCCGGGGGGAGGAATGAAAAACTGTTTTTT
once	TRBV4-3	TRBJ2-1	-	CASSQAGRLYNEQFF	TGCGCCAGCAGCCAGGCAGGAAGACTATACAATGAGCAGTTCTTC
-	TRBV5-1	TRBJ2-3	-	CASSLSGGASTDTQYF	TGCGCCAGCAGCTTGAGCGGAGGTGCTAGCACAGATACGCAGTATTTT
-	TRBV6-1	TRBJ2-5	-	CASTPQASQETQYF	TGTGCCAGCACCCCCCAGGCTAGCCAAGAGACCCAGTACTTC
-	TRBV15	TRBJ1-2	-	CATSRITDRKVGYTF	TGTGCCACCAGCAGGATAACGGACAGAAAGGTCGGCTACACCTTC
-	TRBV19	TRBJ1-2	TRBD1	CASGWTGRPGYTF	TGTGCCAGTGGATGGACAGGTAGGCCTGGCTACACCTTC